One TCR beta chain is described in this entry. Its binding antigen is unknown. No base qualities exist here, and no much larger clone lies one base off it. This sample was included in a study of beta chain features in type 1 diabetes (dated by TCRdb to between 2017 and 2018). About the investigation overall: No differences in mean age, gender distribution, total cell number or subset yield were found between patients and healthy donors. A total of 100 million to 110 million sorted cells were examined across all samples, and a strong correlation was observed between cell number per subset and RNA yield. In the study, TCRB repertoires of sorted circulating CD4+ T cell subsets from recently diagnosed type 1 diabetes patients were compared with those of matched healthy donors. Whereas all 30 or so donors provided naive and central memory subsets, regulatory and stem cell-like memory subsets were isolated from just 8 patients and roughly 8 healthy donors.

From each donor, a single peripheral blood sample of around 0.12 L on average was drawn into heparinised tubes. Naive, central memory, regulatory and stem cell-like memory CD4+ T cells were sorted on a BD FACSAria II using a panel including CD45RO, CCR7, CD25, CD127, CD95 and CD27. Purity was above 95% for every sorted population. PBMCs were isolated right away by Lymphoprep density gradient centrifugation and were stained directly, without culture. So that batch effects would be minimized, each experiment stained and sorted samples in pairs, pairing one healthy donor with one patient. The entire amount of isolated RNA was reverse transcribed using the High Capacity cDNA Reverse Transcription Kit, so the sequenced TCRB transcripts were expressed ones. Deep immunoSEQ sequencing was performed on naive, central memory and regulatory T cell samples, with an average of around 3.5 million total reads per sample. After sorted cells were lysed in RLT buffer, RNA was extracted with DNase-treated RNeasy Micro or Mini kits, with the choice depending on cell number. Each cell subset was processed on its own to prevent cross-contamination, while patient and healthy donor samples were processed together. TCRB sequences were amplified from cDNA with the immunoSEQ multiplex PCR, producing 87-bp fragments spanning the CDR3 region. Sequencing of the amplicons was done on the Illumina HiSeq platform. From the authors' description of their analysis: Synthetic template baselines were used to correct PCR bias computationally, reads within Hamming distance 2 were collapsed together, and singletons that could not be merged were discarded. By aligning reads against IMGT, V, D and J genes, CDR3 length, and insertions or deletions at six rearrangement sites were assigned. Within each subset, clonotype counts were normalized to sorted cell number, after which true diversity and Gini coefficients were computed with the tcR R package. The overlap coefficient, calculated on TCRB nucleotide sequences, was used to quantify repertoire sharing. TCRdb's version of the immuneACCESS table is confined to in-frame rearrangements and falls short of the full clone set. An unresolved V gene accounts for under half of the shortfall where checked; the remainder is of unknown origin. The V and J calls and clone size are taken from that table; D and trimming were inferred from the DNA. Within this sample are fewer than 110,000 clones, with 28% of them counted one time only. The biggest ten clones account for 0.5% to 0.6% of the sample.

What the work shows at the level of the full study, not this receptor alone: Naive, central memory and regulatory TCRB repertoires appeared more similar among patients than among healthy donors. Because cDNA was sequenced instead of genomic DNA, highly expressing activated cells could be over-represented, though the groups showed no difference in activation or CD3 levels. In all four CD4+ subsets, TCRB CDR3 length was moderately but significantly shorter in type 1 diabetes patients. Because small numbers of individuals were included in the HLA sub-analyses, any influence of HLA type on TCRB rearrangement was left unresolved. Fewer insertions and more nucleotide deletions at VDJ recombination sites were observed in patients with type 1 diabetes, implying thymic rearrangement abnormalities. Shorter templates might be favored by PCR, yet because patient and control samples were amplified and corrected together, any such skew would affect both groups equally.

CDR1 SGHTA and CDR2 FQGNSA were looked up in the germline V gene. CDR3 length: 18 amino acids, cysteine to phenylalanine. The retained sequence is limited to the CDR3, 54 bases, with the frame set at the first base. Germline trimming amounts to 2 bases on V and 5 bases on J, with 11 as the count of junction bases outside the gene matches. This receptor was obtained from a woman aged 18-29 years with type 1 diabetes. Sequenced: central memory CD4+ T cells from blood. The chain is assembled from TRBV7-2 and TRBJ2-1; 11 nucleotides in the junction match TRBD2. Here the CDR3 is given as CASSLPHRLAGINNEQFF. The sequenced DNA: TGTGCCAGCAGCTTACCGCACCGACTAGCGGGGATAAACAATGAGCAGTTCTTC. Reference TRBV7-2 and TRBJ2-1 genes cover what lies past the CDR3, so the full variable domain is GAGVSQSPSNKVTEKGKDVELRCDPISGHTALYWYRQSLGQGLEFLIYFQGNSAPDKSGLPSDRFSAERTGGSVSTLTIQRTQQEDSAVYLCASSLPHRLAGINNEQFFGPGTRLTVL.